This passage covers 30 T cell receptor beta chains from one sample sequenced in a study of blood T cell repertoires in COVID-19. Profiled with immunoSEQ multiplex PCR; TCRdb holds only in-frame clones, not every one. The repertoire consists of roughly 200,000 clones, with around 84% occurring once and the leading ten covering approximately 5%. The material sequenced was peripheral blood. The receptors shown here come from a woman older than 75 with acute or convalescent COVID-19.

The chain couples TRBV10-3 to TRBJ2-1, with TRBD2 matching 11 bases. The CDR3 is 19 amino acids. Trimming cost V 11 bases and J 0 bases; bases outside gene matches: 18. Germline V lookup: CDR1 ENHRY, CDR2 SYGVKD. The CDR3 region is CASGTSGNSIKSSYNEQFF. The CDR3 region has the DNA TGTGCCTCCGGGACTAGCGGAAACTCGATTAAGAGCTCCTACAATGAGCAGTTCTTC.

The chain uses TRBV29-1 and TRBJ2-1; 11 bases map to TRBD2. The CDR3 totals 14 residues. Per the germline V gene, CDR1 is SQVTM and CDR2 is ANQGSEA. With 7 bases clipped from V and 8 bases from J, the junction kept 10 bases outside the gene matches. The CDR3 DNA reads TGCAGCGCCCCCCCTAGCGGGAGGATCCATGAGCAGTTCTTC. Residues: CSAPPSGRIHEQFF.

The rearrangement links TRBV19 to TRBJ1-6; D might be TRBD1 (6 bases). V was clipped by 3 bases and J by 9 bases, with 15 bases between them. This CDR3 is built from 15 residues. Germline V lookup: CDR1 LNHDA, CDR2 SQIVND (reference sequence). CDR3: CASSIKGGRGSPLHF. The CDR3 DNA follows: TGTGCCAGTAGTATCAAGGGCGGCAGGGGTTCACCCCTCCACTTT.

The chain joins TRBV24-1 to TRBJ2-7, with 8 bases lining up with TRBD1. After removal of 4 bases from V and 3 bases from J, the junction contained 7 bases not matched to a gene. The CDR3 loop spans 15 amino acids. The germline gives CDR1 KGHDR, CDR2 SFDVKD. The CDR3 bases are TGTGCCACCAGTGACACAGGACAGGGTAGCTACGAGCAGTACTTC. Translating gives CATSDTGQGSYEQYF.

This chain uses TRBV30 with TRBJ1-5, with 7 bases that match TRBD1. The CDR3 contains 15 residues. The germline CDR1 and CDR2 sequences are GTSNPN and SVGIG (reference sequence). The J segment lost 4 bases and the V segment lost 1 base, leaving 7 bases of the junction unmatched. The DNA for the CDR3 is TGTGCCTGGAGTGCCGGACAGGCCTATAATCAGCCCCAGCATTTT. Translation: CAWSAGQAYNQPQHF.

This clone was detected only a few times. The rearrangement joins TRBV27 to TRBJ2-7; the match to TRBD1 covers 8 bases. The CDR3 has 15 amino acids. V was pared by 5 bases and J by 2 bases, with 8 bases of the junction left unmatched. The germline V gene has CDR1 MNHEY and CDR2 SMNVEV (reference sequence). CDR3: CASSSYGTGAYEQYF. In DNA, the CDR3 is TGTGCCAGCAGTAGTTACGGGACAGGAGCCTACGAGCAGTACTTC.

The chain combines TRBV24-1 with TRBJ2-1; TRBD1 matches 10 bases. The CDR3 loop spans 17 amino acids. With V trimmed by 1 base and J by 5 bases, 7 bases remained unmatched. CDR1 and CDR2 (germline): KGHDR, SFDVKD. CDR3 nucleotide sequence: TGTGCCACCAGTGATTTTCGCAGGGACAGGGGAAACAATGAGCAGTTCTTC. Its protein product is CATSDFRRDRGNNEQFF.

The chain has TRBV11-2 and TRBJ1-6; D remains unclear. Germline CDR1 reads SGHAT; CDR2 reads FQNNGV. Deletions cut 6 bases from V and 5 bases from J, with 11 bases between. This CDR3 spans 14 amino acids. The CDR3 reads CASRSKSHNSPLHF. As DNA, the CDR3 is TGTGCCAGCAGGAGTAAGAGCCATAATTCACCCCTCCACTTT.

CDR3 amino acids: CASREQLYSSIQYF. The CDR3 DNA sequence: TGTGCCAGTAGGGAGCAGCTTTACTCGAGCATTCAGTACTTC. The rearrangement joins TRBV19 to TRBJ2-4; D is ambiguous. Germline V gene lookup returns CDR1 LNHDA and CDR2 SQIVND (reference sequence). V was trimmed by 6 bases and J by 9 bases, leaving 18 bases between them. CDR3 size: 14 residues.

The J gene is TRBJ2-7, the V gene TRBV9; possible D gene TRBD1, 5 bases. This CDR3 is 13 amino acids long. The V gene lost 0 bases and the J gene lost 6 bases, with 10 bases spanning the gap. CDR1 and CDR2 (germline): SGDLS, YYNGEE. CDR3 sequence reads: CASSVAEGAEQYF. CDR3 nucleotides: TGTGCCAGCAGCGTAGCTGAAGGGGCCGAGCAGTACTTC. Using reference TRBV9 and TRBJ2-7 for the parts outside the CDR3, the full variable domain is DSGVTQTPKHLITATGQRVTLRCSPRSGDLSVYWYQQSLDQGLQFLIQYYNGEERAKGNILERFSAQQFPDLHSELNLSSLELGDSALYFCASSVAEGAEQYFGPGTRLTVT.

V gene TRBV6-5 combines with J gene TRBJ2-6, with 7 bases fitting TRBD1. The CDR3 is 16 residues long. The ends lost 3 bases at V and 1 base at J; junction bases unmatched: 3. Germline CDR1 reads MNHEY; CDR2 reads SVGAGI. The CDR3 sequence: CASSYGTVSGANVLTF. The DNA of the CDR3 is TGTGCCAGCAGTTATGGGACAGTATCTGGGGCCAACGTCCTGACTTTC.

The chain recombines TRBV7-3 with TRBJ2-1; 9 bases are a match to TRBD2. J lost 4 bases, V lost 0 bases, and 4 bases had no gene match. Germline values: CDR1 SGHTA, CDR2 FQGTGA. The CDR3 totals 16 residues. CDR3 nucleotide sequence: TGTGCCAGCAGCTTAACGGGCAGCGGGAGGTACAATGAGCAGTTCTTC. It specifies CASSLTGSGRYNEQFF.

The V and J genes are TRBV7-2 and TRBJ1-3, with D uncertain. Germline V gene sequence: CDR1 SGHTA, CDR2 FQGNSA. This CDR3 has 15 amino acids. V gave up 3 bases and J gave up 1 base, with 10 bases separating them. The CDR3: CASSFSPGSGNTIYF. CDR3 coding DNA: TGTGCCAGCAGCTTCAGCCCCGGGTCTGGAAACACCATATATTTT.

This sequence joins TRBV7-2 and TRBJ2-7, with a possible D match to TRBD1 (5 bases). The germline V gene encodes CDR1 SGHTA and CDR2 FQGNSA. The CDR3 covers 14 residues. The V and J ends lost 3 bases and 3 bases respectively, with 12 bases between them. CDR3 DNA sequence: TGTGCCAGCAGCTTTATGATAGGGGACTACGAGCAGTACTTC. This gives the protein CASSFMIGDYEQYF.

The chain links TRBV28 to TRBJ1-3; 9 positions match TRBD1. The CDR3 consists of 17 residues. Germline V CDR1 and CDR2: MDHEN, SYDVKM. The trim removed 5 bases at V and 4 bases at J, leaving 12 bases unmatched. CDR3 sequence (DNA): TGTGCCAGCAGTCCCCCCCAACAGGGGGCGAGGGGAAACACCATATATTTT. Translated, it gives CASSPPQQGARGNTIYF.

V usage is TRBV7-3 and J usage is TRBJ2-1; 12 bases align to TRBD1. Germline loops: CDR1 SGHTA, CDR2 FQGTGA. This CDR3 has 17 residues. The ends lost 6 bases at V and 5 bases at J; junction bases unmatched: 11. This chain's CDR3 is CASSFIPGQGANNEQFF. The CDR3 DNA reads TGTGCCAGCAGTTTTATACCGGGACAGGGGGCGAACAATGAGCAGTTCTTC.

The CDR3 coding sequence is TGCAGCGTTCGAGAGGGCAATCAGCCCCAGCATTTT. The encoded protein is CSVREGNQPQHF. The chain has TRBV29-1 and TRBJ1-5; D not certain. Germline V lookup: CDR1 SQVTM, CDR2 ANQGSEA. V dropped 5 bases and J dropped 2 bases, with 7 bases sitting between them. The CDR3 runs to 12 residues.

Turning to this clone: A junction boundary mismatches the germline segment, possibly from a read error. The chain is built from TRBV27 and TRBJ1-2; 7 positions match TRBD1. Germline CDR1 reads MNHEY; CDR2 reads SMNVEV (reference sequence). The CDR3 is 14 amino acids. The CDR3, as DNA: TGTGCCAGCACCACTCATTCAACAGGGGATGGTTACACCTTC. Translated: CASTTHSTGDGYTF.

The V and J genes are TRBV18 and TRBJ1-2, with TRBD1 matching 10 bases. Germline CDR1 KGHSH, CDR2 LQKENI. Unmatched junction bases numbered 5, after V lost 2 bases and J lost 8 bases. This CDR3 has 14 amino acids. The CDR3 here is CASSPAGTGVGYTF. The CDR3, as DNA: TGTGCCAGCTCACCAGCCGGGACAGGGGTGGGCTACACCTTC.

The rearrangement joins TRBV5-4 to TRBJ2-6, with TRBD1 matching 12 bases. CDR1 SGHNT and CDR2 YYREEE come from the germline V gene (reference sequence). The CDR3 has 17 residues. Germline trimming cut 4 bases from V and 3 bases from J; bases unmatched to any gene: 5. The CDR3 protein is CASSLGQGALGANVLTF. CDR3 nucleotide sequence: TGTGCCAGCAGCCTGGGACAGGGGGCGCTTGGGGCCAACGTCCTGACTTTC.

This clone appeared a few times. The chain recombines TRBV2 with TRBJ1-4; 9 bases are a match to TRBD1. Per germline, CDR1 SNHLY and CDR2 FYNNEI. Trimming cost V 8 bases and J 8 bases; bases outside gene matches: 3. The CDR3 has 12 residues. CDR3 protein: CASRDRDEKLFF. Written as DNA, the CDR3 is TGTGCCAGCCGGGACAGGGACGAAAAACTGTTTTTT.

This sequence joins TRBV5-1 and TRBJ1-5; tentative D call: TRBD1 (5 bases). This CDR3 region has 16 residues. Germline loops: CDR1 SGHRS, CDR2 YFSETQ. Trimming shortened V by 3 bases and J by 0 bases, and 13 bases separated the two germline ends. This chain's CDR3 is CASSSGGSDSNQPQHF. CDR3 sequence (DNA): TGCGCCAGCAGCTCGGGGGGAAGTGATAGCAATCAGCCCCAGCATTTT. The whole variable domain, filled in from reference TRBV5-1 and TRBJ1-5, reads KAGVTQTPRYLIKTRGQQVTLSCSPISGHRSVSWYQQTPGQGLQFLFEYFSETQRNKGNFPGRFSGRQFSNSRSEMNVSTLELGDSALYLCASSSGGSDSNQPQHFGDGTRLSIL.

This sequence joins TRBV18 and TRBJ2-6; 11 bases are shared with TRBD1. The length of the CDR3 is 19 residues. The germline CDR1 and CDR2 sequences are KGHSH and LQKENI. The V and J ends lost 3 bases and 0 bases, in that order; junction bases with no gene match: 7. The CDR3 sequence is CASSPNQGQGGSGANVLTF. For the CDR3, the DNA is TGTGCCAGCTCACCGAACCAGGGACAGGGGGGCTCTGGGGCCAACGTCCTGACTTTC. Complete variable domain (other parts from reference TRBV18 and TRBJ2-6): NAGVMQNPRHLVRRRGQEARLRCSPMKGHSHVYWYRQLPEEGLKFMVYLQKENIIDESGMPKERFSAEFPKEGPSILRIQQVVRGDSAAYFCASSPNQGQGGSGANVLTFGAGSRLTVL.

The V and J genes are TRBV6-2 or TRBV6-3 and TRBJ1-5; perhaps TRBD1 as D (6 bases). The ends were cut back, 0 bases at V and 9 bases at J, with 9 bases in the middle. The CDR3 runs to 13 residues. Germline V gene data show CDR1 as MNHEY and CDR2 as SVGEGT. CDR3 loop: CASSYSTGLPQHF. CDR3 DNA: TGTGCCAGCAGTTACTCTACAGGGTTGCCCCAGCATTTT.

V usage is TRBV10-3 and J usage is TRBJ2-3; 9 bases fit TRBD2. V lost 0 bases, J lost 6 bases, and 1 base stayed unmatched. Germline lookup yields CDR1 ENHRY and CDR2 SYGVKD. The CDR3 runs 14 residues. The DNA of the CDR3 is TGTGCCATCAGTGAGTCGCGGGAGGGTGATACGCAGTATTTT. Translated: CAISESREGDTQYF.

CDR3 sequence: CASSFVSGRASQYF. The CDR3 DNA follows: TGTGCCAGCAGTTTCGTTAGCGGGAGGGCCTCTCAGTACTTC. This chain joins TRBV6-2 or TRBV6-3 and TRBJ2-7; TRBD2 matches at 11 bases. Germline trimming cut 4 bases from V and 10 bases from J; bases unmatched to any gene: 9. Germline CDR1 and CDR2: MNHEY and SVGEGT. The CDR3 runs to 14 residues.

The V gene is TRBV18, the J gene TRBJ2-5, with D uncertain. V was trimmed by 4 bases and J by 4 bases, leaving 7 bases between them. Germline V gene lookup returns CDR1 KGHSH and CDR2 LQKENI. This CDR3 is 12 amino acids long. Written as DNA, the CDR3 is TGTGCCAGCTCACTCTTCCGAGAGACCCAGTACTTC. Protein sequence: CASSLFRETQYF.

The gene calls are TRBV23-1 and TRBJ2-2, with 9 bases lining up with TRBD1. TRBV23-1 falls under the ORF class, with uncertain function. V was pared by 7 bases and J by 0 bases, with 27 bases of the junction left unmatched. The CDR3 is 23 amino acids. As DNA, the CDR3 is TGCGCCAGCACGGGGACGCCGGGACAGGGTGTATGGCGGCCAGACACGAACACCGGGGAGCTGTTTTTT. Its protein is CASTGTPGQGVWRPDTNTGELFF.

The V and J genes are TRBV24-1 and TRBJ2-3, with D possibly TRBD1 on 6 matching bases. The ends were cut back, 3 bases at V and 4 bases at J, with 16 bases in the middle. The length of the CDR3 is 16 residues. CDR1 is KGHDR and CDR2 is SFDVKD in the germline V gene. Here the CDR3 reads CATSDPGHKRSDTQYF. In DNA form, the CDR3 reads TGTGCCACCAGTGATCCGGGACATAAAAGGTCAGATACGCAGTATTTT.

The rearrangement links TRBV29-1 to TRBJ2-5; weak D call: TRBD1 (5 bases). Germline CDR1 is SQVTM and CDR2 is ANQGSEA. The CDR3 loop spans 12 amino acids. The V end lost 7 bases, the J end lost 1 base, and 10 bases lay between the germline ends. The CDR3 protein is CSARVGQETQYF. Written as DNA, the CDR3 is TGCAGCGCCAGGGTCGGCCAAGAGACCCAGTACTTC.